This T cell receptor (beta chain) was profiled in a study of a mutant IDH1 vaccine in newly diagnosed glioma. Time point defined: week 23, last vaccination. In the vaccine, a single dose held 300 ug of the mutant IDH1 20-mer peptide, along with topical imiquimod. Germline V gene lookup returns CDR1 SGHTA and CDR2 FQGTGA. This CDR3 is 15 amino acids long. V was trimmed by 1 base and J by 2 bases, leaving 9 bases between them. Using immunoSEQ multiplex PCR, the repertoire was profiled, and TCRdb retains in-frame clones only, with some absent. The data show roughly 30,000 clones, with around 89% seen just once and around 2.4% held by the top ten. In the case of this clone: As yet, its antigen is unknown.

This chain links TRBV7-3 with TRBJ2-1; D might be TRBD2 (5 bases). The receptor comes from a middle-aged man with glioma. The sequences come from PBMCs, collected from a glioma patient whose treatment included an IDH1 peptide vaccine. The CDR3 region has the DNA TGTGCCAGCAGCTTAATCGCTAGCCCCTACAATGAGCAGTTCTTC. Encoded protein: CASSLIASPYNEQFF.